The TCR beta chain under discussion was sequenced for a study of T cells in localized non-small cell lung cancer. Findings and limits, study-wide: Overall survival was longer when the density of T cells in the blood was higher. The study detected a median about 57 of the top 100 tumor clones in adjacent lung. Sequencing, confined to only one tumor region, leaves heterogeneity possible. Adjacent uninvolved lung tissue had the highest T cell clonality, exceeding tumor.

Assay: immunoSEQ multiplex PCR; the TCRdb copy retains only in-frame clones and omits some. Among 33,000 or so clones listed, roughly four fifths were seen once. The V gene's germline CDR1 is SEHNR and CDR2 FQNEAQ (reference sequence). This CDR3 spans 14 amino acids. V lost 5 bases and J lost 1, with 10 bases in between. This clone turned up a few times. Its antigen is as yet unknown. The receptor was derived from a male donor older than 55 with stage III squamous cell lung carcinoma. V usage is TRBV7-9 and J usage is TRBJ2-3, with D perhaps TRBD1 (6 bases). Sequencing used peripheral blood, obtained before any cancer treatment. In DNA, the CDR3 is TGTGCCAGCAGCCCGTCAGGGGGCACAGATACGCAGTATTTT. Its translation is CASSPSGGTDTQYF. Filled out from reference TRBV7-9 and TRBJ2-3, the complete variable domain reads DTGVSQNPRHKITKRGQNVTFRCDPISEHNRLYWYRQTLGQGPEFLTYFQNEAQLEKSRLLSDRFSAERPKGSFSTLEIQRTEQGDSAMYLCASSPSGGTDTQYFGPGTRLTVL.